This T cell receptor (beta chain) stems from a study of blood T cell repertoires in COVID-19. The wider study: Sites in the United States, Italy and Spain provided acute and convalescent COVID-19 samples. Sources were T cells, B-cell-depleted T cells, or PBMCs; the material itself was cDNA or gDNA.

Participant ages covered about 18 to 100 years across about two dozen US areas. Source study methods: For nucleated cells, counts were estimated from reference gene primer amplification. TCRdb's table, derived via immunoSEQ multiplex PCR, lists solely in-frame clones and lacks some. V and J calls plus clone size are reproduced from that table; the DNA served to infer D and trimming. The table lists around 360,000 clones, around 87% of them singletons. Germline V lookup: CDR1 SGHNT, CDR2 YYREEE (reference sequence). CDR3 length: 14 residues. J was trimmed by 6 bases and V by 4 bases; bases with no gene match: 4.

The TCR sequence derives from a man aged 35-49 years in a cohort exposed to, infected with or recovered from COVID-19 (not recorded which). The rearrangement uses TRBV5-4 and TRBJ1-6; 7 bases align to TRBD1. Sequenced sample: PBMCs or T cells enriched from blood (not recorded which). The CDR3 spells CASSGDRVNSPLHF. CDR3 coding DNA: TGTGCCAGCAGCGGTGACAGGGTTAATTCACCCCTCCACTTT.